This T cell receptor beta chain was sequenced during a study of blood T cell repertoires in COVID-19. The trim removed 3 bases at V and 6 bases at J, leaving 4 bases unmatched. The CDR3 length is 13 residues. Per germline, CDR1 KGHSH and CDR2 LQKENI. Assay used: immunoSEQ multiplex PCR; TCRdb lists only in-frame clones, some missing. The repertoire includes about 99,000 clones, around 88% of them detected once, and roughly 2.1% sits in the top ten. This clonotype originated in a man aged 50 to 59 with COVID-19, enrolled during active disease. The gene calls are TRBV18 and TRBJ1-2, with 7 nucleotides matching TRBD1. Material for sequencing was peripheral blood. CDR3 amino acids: CASSPGTANGYTF. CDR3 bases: TGTGCCAGCTCACCCGGGACAGCAAATGGCTACACCTTC.